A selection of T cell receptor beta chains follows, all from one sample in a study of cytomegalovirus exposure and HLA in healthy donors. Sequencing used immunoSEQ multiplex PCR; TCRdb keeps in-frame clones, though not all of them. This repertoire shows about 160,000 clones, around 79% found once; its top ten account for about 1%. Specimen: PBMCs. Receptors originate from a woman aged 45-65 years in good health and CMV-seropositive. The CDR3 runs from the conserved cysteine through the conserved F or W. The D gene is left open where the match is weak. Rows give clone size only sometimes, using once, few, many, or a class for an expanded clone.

CDR3 protein: CASSLAPETQYF
CDR3 DNA: TGTGCCAGCAGTCTAGCCCCAGAGACCCAGTACTTC
D gene: NA
clone size: NA
J gene: TRBJ2-5
V gene: TRBV7-9

CDR3 protein: CASSHGRQQETQYF
CDR3 DNA: TGCGCCAGCAGCCACGGGAGGCAGCAAGAGACCCAGTACTTC
D gene: TRBD2
clone size: NA
J gene: TRBJ2-5
V gene: TRBV4-1

CDR3 protein: CASSLNLGRVRPLNTEAFF
CDR3 DNA: TGTGCCAGCAGCTTAAATCTCGGGAGGGTTCGGCCGTTGAACACTGAAGCTTTCTTT
D gene: NA
clone size: few
J gene: TRBJ1-1
V gene: TRBV7-9

CDR3 protein: CASSPLAGGPWNTGELFF
CDR3 DNA: TGTGCCAGCTCACCACTAGCGGGAGGGCCATGGAACACCGGGGAGCTGTTTTTT
D gene: TRBD2
clone size: NA
J gene: TRBJ2-2
V gene: TRBV18

CDR3 protein: CASSTGAIGPYEQYF
CDR3 DNA: TGTGCCAGCAGCACAGGGGCGATCGGGCCCTACGAGCAGTACTTC
D gene: TRBD1
clone size: once
J gene: TRBJ2-7
V gene: TRBV7-9

CDR3 protein: CASSSGQGLWGTEAFF
CDR3 DNA: TGTGCCAGCAGCAGTGGACAGGGTTTGTGGGGCACTGAAGCTTTCTTT
D gene: TRBD1
clone size: NA
J gene: TRBJ1-1
V gene: TRBV7-2

CDR3 protein: CASSFALDRRTSYEQYF
CDR3 DNA: TGCGCCAGCAGCTTCGCGTTGGACAGAAGGACCTCCTACGAGCAGTACTTC
D gene: NA
clone size: NA
J gene: TRBJ2-7
V gene: TRBV5-1

CDR3 protein: CASSLGGGEQYF
CDR3 DNA: TGTGCCAGCAGCTTGGGGGGAGGTGAGCAGTACTTC
D gene: NA
clone size: NA
J gene: TRBJ2-7
V gene: TRBV7-9

CDR3 protein: CASSTSRVAGNTIYF
CDR3 DNA: TGTGCCAGCAGTACGTCCAGGGTTGCTGGAAACACCATATATTTT
D gene: NA
clone size: NA
J gene: TRBJ1-3
V gene: TRBV7-8

CDR3 protein: CASSPTGTHLSYEQYF
CDR3 DNA: TGTGCCAGCAGCCCCACCGGGACTCACCTCTCCTACGAGCAGTACTTC
D gene: NA
clone size: NA
J gene: TRBJ2-7
V gene: TRBV7-9

CDR3 protein: CASREGQYSYEQYF
CDR3 DNA: TGTGCCAGCAGAGAGGGACAGTACTCCTACGAGCAGTACTTC
D gene: TRBD1
clone size: few
J gene: TRBJ2-7
V gene: TRBV10-3

CDR3 protein: CASSTHQGSGNTIYF
CDR3 DNA: TGTGCCAGCAGCACACACCAGGGGTCTGGAAACACCATATATTTT
D gene: NA
clone size: NA
J gene: TRBJ1-3
V gene: TRBV9

CDR3 protein: CATWDRSLQEQYF
CDR3 DNA: TGTGCCACGTGGGACAGATCCCTACAGGAGCAGTACTTC
D gene: TRBD1
clone size: NA
J gene: TRBJ2-7
V gene: TRBV10-3

CDR3 protein: CASSGYLGGTGELFF
CDR3 DNA: TGCGCCAGCAGTGGTTACCTAGGAGGGACCGGGGAGCTGTTTTTT
D gene: NA
clone size: NA
J gene: TRBJ2-2
V gene: TRBV10-2

CDR3 protein: CASSPSARQGPVNQPQHF
CDR3 DNA: TGTGCCAGTAGCCCTTCGGCGCGACAGGGCCCAGTCAATCAGCCCCAGCATTTT
D gene: TRBD1
clone size: NA
J gene: TRBJ1-5
V gene: TRBV19

CDR3 protein: CASSLAAGHLLNTEAFF
CDR3 DNA: TGTGCCAGCAGCTTAGCGGCAGGGCACTTATTGAACACTGAAGCTTTCTTT
D gene: NA
clone size: NA
J gene: TRBJ1-1
V gene: TRBV7-2

CDR3 protein: CASSPLKTGGGSPLHF
CDR3 DNA: TGTGCCAGCAGCCCTCTAAAGACAGGGGGAGGGTCACCCCTCCACTTT
D gene: TRBD1
clone size: NA
J gene: TRBJ1-6
V gene: TRBV28

CDR3 protein: CASSSSGENIQYF
CDR3 DNA: TGTGCCAGCAGTAGCTCAGGTGAAAACATTCAGTACTTC
D gene: NA
clone size: NA
J gene: TRBJ2-4
V gene: TRBV6-5

CDR3 protein: CASSLATLGGSQETQYF
CDR3 DNA: TGTGCCAGCAGCTTGGCTACTTTGGGGGGTTCACAAGAGACCCAGTACTTC
D gene: NA
clone size: NA
J gene: TRBJ2-5
V gene: TRBV5-4

CDR3 protein: CASSINAQSDTQYF
CDR3 DNA: TGCGCCAGCAGCATCAATGCACAGTCAGATACGCAGTATTTT
D gene: NA
clone size: NA
J gene: TRBJ2-3
V gene: TRBV5-1

CDR3 protein: CASSPGTGGTEAFF
CDR3 DNA: TGTGCCAGCAGCCCGGGGACAGGGGGGACTGAAGCTTTCTTT
D gene: TRBD1
clone size: NA
J gene: TRBJ1-1
V gene: TRBV11-2

CDR3 protein: CASSFQRGQETQYF
CDR3 DNA: TGCGCCAGCAGCTTTCAGCGGGGACAAGAGACCCAGTACTTC
D gene: TRBD2
clone size: NA
J gene: TRBJ2-5
V gene: TRBV5-1

CDR3 protein: CASSRTGPKAQYF
CDR3 DNA: TGTGCTAGCAGTAGGACAGGCCCCAAGGCCCAGTACTTC
D gene: TRBD1
clone size: NA
J gene: TRBJ2-5
V gene: TRBV7-7

CDR3 protein: CASSESTGTTGEQYF
CDR3 DNA: TGCGCCAGCAGTGAGTCGACCGGTACAACGGGCGAGCAGTACTTC
D gene: NA
clone size: NA
J gene: TRBJ2-7
V gene: TRBV10-2

CDR3 protein: CASSRGQGSTEAFF
CDR3 DNA: TGTGCCAGCAGTCGGGGACAGGGGAGCACTGAAGCTTTCTTT
D gene: TRBD1
clone size: few
J gene: TRBJ1-1
V gene: TRBV13

CDR3 protein: CASSQEDGTSGVWADTQYF
CDR3 DNA: TGCGCCAGCAGCCAAGAGGACGGGACTAGCGGGGTGTGGGCAGATACGCAGTATTTT
D gene: TRBD2
clone size: once
J gene: TRBJ2-3
V gene: TRBV4-3